Here is one T cell receptor (beta chain) with its context. The antigen is not known. Per the germline V gene, CDR1 is SQVTM and CDR2 is ANQGSEA. This CDR3 is built from 13 residues. V trimming: 4 bases; J trimming: 6 bases; junction bases outside the gene matches: 6. The donors were members of the validation cohort comprising approximately 120 subjects, separate from the roughly 600-subject first cohort. This sample stems from a study of cytomegalovirus exposure and HLA in healthy donors. Whole-study findings and limits: That first-cohort TCR clusters tended to co-occur in the approximately 110 validation repertoires was found in a later analysis.

Assay: immunoSEQ multiplex PCR; the TCRdb copy retains only in-frame clones and omits some. Seen here are roughly 150,000 clones, approximately 94% observed once, and the top ten hold 1.5% to 2%. The sequence came from a man aged 18 to 29 in good health and CMV-seropositive. Material for sequencing was PBMCs. The chain joins TRBV29-1 to TRBJ1-5; 7 bases align to TRBD1. CDR3: CSVGQGEGQPQHF. CDR3 DNA: TGCAGCGTTGGACAGGGAGAGGGTCAGCCCCAGCATTTT.